Listed here are 21 T cell receptor beta chains from one sample, sequenced in a study of T cell repertoires in cytomegalovirus infection. TCRdb analysed the reads with MiXCR anew, one entry per CDR3 protein. The repertoire holds more than 400,000 distinct CDR3 sequences, with around 27% as singletons. The sequenced material came from PBMCs. The receptors derive from a human donor in good health (CMV status not recorded). Some clones in this sample may be carry-over from other donors' samples.

This clonotype was seen ten or more times. The chain joins TRBV7-2 to TRBJ2-3, with a possible D match to TRBD1 (5 bases). Per germline, CDR1 SGHTA and CDR2 FQGNSA. The V gene lost 5 bases and the J gene lost 1 base, with 10 bases spanning the gap. The CDR3 contains 14 residues. The CDR3 coding sequence is TGTGCCAGCAGCCTACAGACAGGCACAGATACGCAGTATTTT. Encoded protein: CASSLQTGTDTQYF. Full variable domain (missing parts from reference TRBV7-2 and TRBJ2-3): GAGVSQSPSNKVTEKGKDVELRCDPISGHTALYWYRQSLGQGLEFLIYFQGNSAPDKSGLPSDRFSAERTGGSVSTLTIQRTQQEDSAVYLCASSLQTGTDTQYFGPGTRLTVL.

The chain carries TRBV5-4 and TRBJ1-1; 7 bases align to TRBD1. The CDR3 consists of 16 residues. CDR1 is SGHNT and CDR2 is YYREEE in the germline V gene (reference sequence). V lost 0 bases and J lost 0; bases outside the gene matches: 5. The chain's CDR3 is CASSLDGQAMNTEAFF. CDR3 DNA sequence: TGTGCCAGCAGCTTGGATGGACAGGCCATGAACACTGAAGCTTTCTTT.

The chain combines TRBV18 with TRBJ2-7; 8 nucleotides line up with TRBD1. The CDR3 is 15 residues long. J lost 0 bases, V lost 3 bases, and 4 bases had no gene match. The V gene's germline CDR1 is KGHSH and CDR2 LQKENI. The chain's CDR3 is CASSPRQGSSYEQYF. DNA of the CDR3: TGTGCCAGCTCACCCAGACAGGGGAGCTCCTACGAGCAGTACTTC.

There are a few counts of this clonotype. V is TRBV10-3 and J is TRBJ2-1; 7 bases line up with TRBD2. Germline V gene lookup returns CDR1 ENHRY and CDR2 SYGVKD. V dropped 4 bases and J dropped 4; count of bases not matched to a gene: 4. The CDR3 length is 14 residues. CDR3 nucleotides: TGTGCCATCAGTGCTAGGCGGGGGTACAATGAGCAGTTCTTC. Amino acids: CAISARRGYNEQFF.

This clonotype was counted at least ten times. The CDR3 here is CASSPLGGTSYNEQFF. DNA of the CDR3: TGTGCCAGCAGCCCTCTTGGAGGGACCTCCTACAATGAGCAGTTCTTC. This rearrangement joins TRBV11-2 to TRBJ2-1, with a weak D call TRBD2 (6 bases). Germline V gives CDR1 SGHAT, CDR2 FQNNGV. Trimming removed 5 bases at V and 0 bases at J, with 14 bases between. The CDR3 spans 16 residues. Full variable domain (rest looked up from reference TRBV11-2 and TRBJ2-1): EAGVAQSPRYKIIEKRQSVAFWCNPISGHATLYWYQQILGQGPKLLIQFQNNGVVDDSQLPKDRFSAERLKGVDSTLKIQPAKLEDSAVYLCASSPLGGTSYNEQFFGPGTRLTVL.

The chain links TRBV19 to TRBJ2-2; unclear D gene. Deletions cut 6 bases from V and 6 bases from J, with 8 bases between. Germline V gene data show CDR1 as LNHDA and CDR2 as SQIVND (reference sequence). This CDR3 contains 12 residues. The CDR3: CASRPVAGELFF. The CDR3 region has the DNA TGTGCCAGTAGACCAGTGGCCGGGGAGCTGTTTTTT.

This clonotype has ten or more counts. The chain recombines TRBV7-2 with TRBJ2-7; 10 bases match TRBD2. The CDR3 has 14 amino acids. Losses at the gene ends were 5 bases for V and 3 bases for J; bases not matched to a gene: 4. Germline CDR1 reads SGHTA; CDR2 reads FQGNSA. The CDR3, as DNA: TGTGCCAGCAGCCCTAGCGGGAGTCACTACGAGCAGTACGTC. This translates into CASSPSGSHYEQYV.

The rearrangement links TRBV12-3 or TRBV12-4 to TRBJ2-3; 8 nucleotides match TRBD2. This CDR3 is built from 14 residues. After removal of 10 bases from V and 5 bases from J, the junction contained 11 bases not matched to a gene. The CDR3 region is CAIARGGREDTQYF. The CDR3 DNA sequence: TGTGCCATCGCCCGGGGGGGCCGGGAAGATACGCAGTATTTT.

This clonotype was seen repeatedly, ten times or more. The chain links TRBV5-1 to TRBJ2-7, with 10 bases that match TRBD2. Germline V gives CDR1 SGHRS, CDR2 YFSETQ. CDR3 length: 17 residues. Germline trimming cut 0 bases from V and 1 base from J; bases unmatched to any gene: 7. In DNA, the CDR3 is TGCGCCAGCAGCTTGGAAAGCGGGAGGGCCGTTTCCTACGAGCAGTACTTC. Translating gives CASSLESGRAVSYEQYF.

This clonotype was counted ten times or more. This chain uses TRBV7-2 with TRBJ2-3; 7 nucleotides align to TRBD1. Germline V CDR1 and CDR2: SGHTA, FQGNSA. The CDR3 extends over 14 amino acids. J lost 2 bases, V lost 5 bases, and 4 bases had no gene match. CDR3 sequence (DNA): TGTGCCAGCAGCCCGGGACAGTTCACAGATACGCAGTATTTT. Translating it yields CASSPGQFTDTQYF.

The rearrangement uses TRBV24-1 and TRBJ2-3; D gene uncertain. The CDR3 runs to 12 residues. CDR1 KGHDR and CDR2 SFDVKD come from the germline V gene. Trimming took 4 bases from V and 5 from J, leaving 6 bases between them. The CDR3 is CATSDPGDTQYF. In DNA, the CDR3 is TGTGCCACCAGTGACCCGGGAGATACGCAGTATTTT.

This clonotype has a handful of counts. V is TRBV5-4 and J is TRBJ2-3, with no clear D. Germline CDR1 is SGHNT and CDR2 is YYREEE (reference sequence). This CDR3 is 16 amino acids long. Deletions cut 7 bases from V and 4 bases from J, with 22 bases between. CDR3 bases: TGTGCCAGCTCATTAGGTTCGCTCCTGGGCGCAGATACGCAGTATTTT. It encodes CASSLGSLLGADTQYF.

As DNA, the CDR3 is TGTGCCACCAGCAACAGGGGCGGCAATCAGCCCCAGCATTTT. This translates into CATSNRGGNQPQHF. The chain employs TRBV24-1 and TRBJ1-5; 7 nucleotides match TRBD1. The CDR3 length is 14 residues. The junction had 4 bases not matched to a gene; V was cut back by 7 bases and J by 2 bases. Germline lookup yields CDR1 KGHDR and CDR2 SFDVKD.

This clonotype was observed many times. This sequence joins TRBV11-2 and TRBJ1-2; no clear D. Germline V lookup: CDR1 SGHAT, CDR2 FQNNGV. This CDR3 spans 14 amino acids. Trimming stripped 5 bases from V and 3 bases from J, with 13 bases between. CDR3 protein: CASSPMSNYYGYTF. CDR3 nucleotide sequence: TGTGCCAGCAGCCCAATGTCGAATTACTATGGCTACACCTTC.

This clonotype was seen only a few times. This chain joins TRBV10-3 and TRBJ2-5; tentative D call: TRBD1 (6 bases). CDR1 and CDR2 from the germline V gene are ENHRY and SYGVKD. V dropped 8 bases and J dropped 5 bases, with 15 bases sitting between them. CDR3 length equals 13 residues. The CDR3 DNA follows: TGTGCCATCGGGGGACATAGTCTCGAGACCCAGTACTTC. It is translated as CAIGGHSLETQYF.

The V call is TRBV10-3, the J call TRBJ2-2, with D possibly being TRBD1 or TRBD2 (5 bases each). The length of the CDR3 is 15 residues. The V end was cut by 5 bases, the J end by 4 bases, with 14 bases between. The germline V gene has CDR1 ENHRY and CDR2 SYGVKD. The CDR3 sequence is CAISRRQRGTGELFF. The CDR3 nucleotides are TGTGCCATCAGTCGGAGACAGAGGGGCACCGGGGAGCTGTTTTTT.

The CDR3 region has the DNA TGTGCCAGCAGTTACACGGGACTAGCGGGCGACACCTACAATGAGCAGTTCTTC. Translated, it gives CASSYTGLAGDTYNEQFF. This chain connects TRBV6-5 to TRBJ2-1; 12 bases map to TRBD2. The CDR3 totals 18 residues. V was clipped by 2 bases and J by 2 bases; unmatched bases: 7. Germline lookup yields CDR1 MNHEY and CDR2 SVGAGI.

A few counts support this clonotype. V usage is TRBV5-4 and J usage is TRBJ2-1; 8 bases map to TRBD1. Germline CDR1 is SGHNT and CDR2 is YYREEE (reference sequence). With 4 bases clipped from V and 10 bases from J, the junction kept 16 bases outside the gene matches. The length of the CDR3 is 16 residues. As DNA, the CDR3 is TGTGCCAGCAGCCCGGGACAGGCTGGGCGGGGAAGGGAGCAGTTCTTC. Translated: CASSPGQAGRGREQFF.

This clonotype has a count of ten or more. The chain has TRBV7-2 and TRBJ2-7, with TRBD2 matching over 9 bases. Germline V gene sequence: CDR1 SGHTA, CDR2 FQGNSA. V was clipped by 6 bases and J by 1 base; unmatched bases: 7. There are 15 residues in the CDR3. The CDR3, as DNA: TGTGCCAGCAGTTTGACTAGCGGAGAGTCCTACGAGCAGTACGTC. This codes for CASSLTSGESYEQYV.

This clonotype was found a few times. The chain joins TRBV12-5 to TRBJ1-2; D not resolved. Germline CDR1 and CDR2: LGHNT and FRNRAP. Trimming pared 5 bases from V and 4 bases from J, leaving 11 bases between. The CDR3 has 13 residues. CDR3 DNA: TGTGCTAGTGGTCCCGGGAGCCTCTATGGCTACACCTTC. Amino acid sequence: CASGPGSLYGYTF.

The chain carries TRBV23-1 and TRBJ2-3, with a weak D call TRBD1 (5 bases). TRBV23-1 is an open reading frame whose function is uncertain. V was cut by 1 base and J by 3 bases, with 11 bases left in between. This CDR3 has 15 amino acids. The CDR3 region is CASSQWGDLTDTQYF. The CDR3 DNA is TGCGCCAGCAGTCAATGGGGCGACCTTACAGATACGCAGTATTTT.